The 14 T cell receptor beta chains given below trace back to one sample, sequenced in a study of T-cell memory formation after mild COVID-19 (dated by TCRdb to the early 2020s). Libraries came from 5' RACE. The sample was run on an Illumina NovaSeq 6000. TCRdb ran its own pipeline on the public reads, namely fastp trimming at Q25 and MiXCR clone calling, and kept in-frame beta chains. Identical CDR3 protein sequences are pooled into one entry, listed with their most common genes and DNA. The sample has 550,000 to 600,000 distinct CDR3 sequences on record, roughly a fifth of them singletons. The ten largest clones add up to roughly 8.3% of the sample. Material for sequencing was PBMCs or a T cell subset sorted from them (not recorded which). These receptors were collected from an adult woman who had mild COVID-19 (a few samples of this study predate the infection). The sample titles of this study are shuffled in the database, so cell type and time point are left out; the donor was told from shared clones.

The table lists this clonotype with a few counts. CDR3 sequence: CASLSDTSYNEQFF. As DNA, the CDR3 is TGTGCCAGCCTCTCAGACACATCCTACAATGAGCAGTTCTTC. This sequence joins TRBV28 and TRBJ2-1; D ambiguous. The length of the CDR3 is 14 residues. Germline V CDR1 and CDR2: MDHEN, SYDVKM. V was pared by 8 bases and J by 1 base, with 12 bases between.

The chain links TRBV5-1 to TRBJ2-1, with D maybe TRBD2 (5 bases). Germline V gene lookup returns CDR1 SGHRS and CDR2 YFSETQ. The CDR3 length is 15 residues. V was cut by 6 bases and J by 1 base, with 14 bases left in between. CDR3 sequence reads: CASKWRGLSYNEQFF. In nucleotides, the CDR3 is TGCGCCAGCAAATGGCGAGGGTTGTCCTACAATGAGCAGTTCTTC.

This clonotype was seen a few times. V gene TRBV6-5 combines with J gene TRBJ2-5, with a weak D call TRBD2 (6 bases). The CDR3 length is 14 residues. The germline V gene encodes CDR1 MNHEY and CDR2 SVGAGI. The V end was cut by 7 bases, the J end by 2 bases, with 14 bases between. The CDR3 sequence: CASTRGRDQETQYF. CDR3 DNA: TGTGCCAGCACCCGAGGGCGGGATCAAGAGACCCAGTACTTC.

This clonotype was detected a few times. The CDR3 nucleotides read TGTGCCAGCAGCCTAAGCCCGGGACCGAGCACAGATACGCAGTATTTT. This gives the protein CASSLSPGPSTDTQYF. This rearrangement joins TRBV11-3 to TRBJ2-3, with D perhaps matching TRBD1 or TRBD2 (5 bases each). Between the trimmed V and J ends, which lost 5 bases and 0 bases, there was a span of 15 bases. The CDR3 is made up of 16 amino acids. The germline CDR1 and CDR2 sequences are SGHNT and YENEEA.

The rearrangement links TRBV25-1 to TRBJ2-2; no clear D gene. The CDR3 sequence is 15 residues long. The germline V and J ends were trimmed by 4 bases and 0 bases, with 9 bases remaining between them. The germline V gene encodes CDR1 MGHDK and CDR2 SYGVNS. CDR3 coding DNA: TGTGCCAGCAGTGGGCAGGAGACGAACACCGGGGAGCTGTTTTTT. Encoded protein: CASSGQETNTGELFF.

The chain recombines TRBV7-2 with TRBJ2-3; D remains unclear. Germline V gene data show CDR1 as SGHTA and CDR2 as FQGNSA. The CDR3 has 14 residues. With 2 bases removed from V and 2 bases from J, the gap between germline ends came to 8 bases. The CDR3 nucleotides are TGTGCCAGCAGCTTAATTGTTCTCACAGATACGCAGTATTTT. It is translated as CASSLIVLTDTQYF.

This chain links TRBV18 with TRBJ2-5; TRBD2 matches 7 bases. The junction had 11 bases not matched to a gene; V was cut back by 4 bases and J by 6 bases. Germline CDR1 and CDR2: KGHSH and LQKENI. The CDR3 totals 15 residues. CDR3 sequence reads: CASSLGGSGLKTQYF. The CDR3 DNA sequence: TGTGCCAGCTCACTAGGCGGGAGTGGCCTCAAGACCCAGTACTTC.

The rearrangement joins TRBV6-5 to TRBJ1-2, with D unclear. CDR1 MNHEY and CDR2 SVGAGI come from the germline V gene. V shed 0 bases and J shed 0 bases, with 8 bases lying between them. The CDR3 spans 15 residues. CDR3 residues: CASSYSGNANYGYTF. DNA for the CDR3: TGTGCCAGCAGTTACTCGGGGAATGCTAACTATGGCTACACCTTC.

There are a few counts of this clonotype. V is TRBV3-1 and J is TRBJ2-7, with D perhaps given as TRBD1 or TRBD2 (5 bases each). The V gene's germline CDR1 is LGHDT and CDR2 YNNKEL (reference sequence). V lost 2 bases and J lost 0, with 11 bases in between. The length of the CDR3 is 15 residues. CDR3 sequence reads: CASSQFTGTSYEQYF. CDR3 sequence (DNA): TGTGCCAGCAGCCAATTCACCGGGACCTCCTACGAGCAGTACTTC.

This clonotype was counted a few times. This chain uses TRBV2 with TRBJ2-7; no definite D call. In germline, CDR1 is SNHLY, CDR2 FYNNEI. This CDR3 is built from 11 residues. The V end was cut by 3 bases, the J end by 7 bases, with 7 bases between. CDR3 protein: CASSESREQYF. The CDR3 nucleotides are TGTGCCAGCAGTGAGTCTCGAGAGCAGTACTTC.

In nucleotides, the CDR3 is TGCAGTGCTAGATTCTTGACTAGCGGGAGGCCCACAGATACGCAGTATTTT. Its translation: CSARFLTSGRPTDTQYF. The genes are TRBV20-1 and TRBJ2-3; 13 positions agree with TRBD2. Looked up from germline, CDR1 is DFQATT and CDR2 is SNEGSKA (reference sequence). Losses at the gene ends were 2 bases for V and 2 bases for J; bases not matched to a gene: 7. The CDR3 is made up of 17 amino acids.

The chain uses TRBV7-8 and TRBJ1-2, with TRBD1 identical over 7 bases. V lost 2 bases and J lost 2; bases outside the gene matches: 8. The length of the CDR3 is 16 residues. CDR1 is SGHVS, CDR2 FQNEAQ, per germline. The CDR3 DNA reads as TGTGCCAGCAGCTTAAGTCGACAGGGAACAAACTATGGCTACACCTTC. This sequence encodes CASSLSRQGTNYGYTF.

This clonotype has ten or more counts. The V call is TRBV9, the J call TRBJ1-4, with D uncertain. This CDR3 spans 15 amino acids. The ends were cut back, 4 bases at V and 2 bases at J, with 12 bases in the middle. Germline loops: CDR1 SGDLS, CDR2 YYNGEE. CDR3 loop: CASSPRLGTNEKLFF. For the CDR3, the DNA is TGTGCCAGCAGCCCGCGGTTGGGGACTAATGAAAAACTGTTTTTT.

This clonotype was counted a few times. The chain combines TRBV20-1 with TRBJ1-1; D is ambiguous. The CDR3 spans 12 residues. Trimming removed 3 bases from V and 0 bases from J, with 5 bases in between. Germline lookup yields CDR1 DFQATT and CDR2 SNEGSKA (reference sequence). CDR3 in amino acids: CSASPMNTEAFF. DNA for the CDR3: TGCAGTGCTAGTCCAATGAACACTGAAGCTTTCTTT.